The 18 T cell receptor beta chains given below trace back to one sample, sequenced in a study of early T cells in non-severe SARS-CoV-2 infection (dated by TCRdb to the early 2020s). Libraries were made using 5' RACE. Reads for this sample came from a NextSeq 500. TCRdb redid the processing of the public reads, applying fastp at Q25 and MiXCR, and retained in-frame beta chains. Rows are combined by CDR3 protein, so each entry shows the most common genes and DNA. The sample table shows roughly 50,000 distinct CDR3 sequences, and approximately 8% are seen once. 9.4% of the sample is held by the ten biggest clonotypes. The sample taken for sequencing was whole blood. These receptors originate from an adult who was a healthcare worker with PCR-confirmed SARS-CoV-2 infection or an uninfected control (not recorded which).

On this clonotype itself: This may stem from a read error, because a much larger clone lies one nucleotide away. The gene calls are TRBV10-3 and TRBJ1-2; D perhaps matches TRBD1 (5 bases). CDR3 length: 14 amino acids. With 6 bases removed from V and 13 bases from J, the gap between germline ends came to 24 bases. The germline V gene encodes CDR1 ENHRY and CDR2 SYGVKD. For the CDR3, the DNA is TGTGCCATCAGCGACAGACCCGGGTCTTCTCGCTCCACCTTC. This codes for CAISDRPGSSRSTF.

J is TRBJ2-7 and V is TRBV2; D might be TRBD2 (5 bases). The germline V gene encodes CDR1 SNHLY and CDR2 FYNNEI. Trimming took off 5 bases at V and 2 bases at J, with 10 bases between the two ends. The length of the CDR3 is 13 residues. DNA for the CDR3: TGTGCCAGCAGTACGGACTCCCCCTACGAGCAGTACTTC. It is translated as CASSTDSPYEQYF. Full variable domain (rest looked up from reference TRBV2 and TRBJ2-7): EPEVTQTPSHQVTQMGQEVILRCVPISNHLYFYWYRQILGQKVEFLVSFYNNEISEKSEIFDDQFSVERPDGSNFTLKIRSTKLEDSAMYFCASSTDSPYEQYFGPGTRLTVT.

This clonotype was seen many times. This chain connects TRBV7-6 to TRBJ2-1; 11 nucleotides align to TRBD2. Germline values: CDR1 SGHVS, CDR2 FNYEAQ. With 6 bases clipped from V and 4 bases from J, the junction kept 5 bases outside the gene matches. The CDR3 is made up of 15 amino acids. The CDR3 DNA reads TGTGCCAGCAGTTCCGGGACTAGCGGTTACAATGAGCAGTTCTTC. Protein product: CASSSGTSGYNEQFF.

This clonotype was detected only a few times. The chain employs TRBV5-5 and TRBJ1-5; D is perhaps TRBD1 (6 bases). From germline, CDR1 is SGHKS and CDR2 YYEKEE (reference sequence). The CDR3 runs 14 residues. The ends were cut back, 2 bases at V and 4 bases at J, with 10 bases in the middle. CDR3 DNA sequence: TGTGCCAGCAGCTTCCGGGACACTAATCAGCCCCAGCATTTT. Translating gives CASSFRDTNQPQHF.

This clonotype was recorded a few times. V usage is TRBV5-6 and J usage is TRBJ2-1, with D unresolved. CDR3 length: 13 amino acids. Trimming took 0 bases from V and 4 from J, leaving 5 bases between them. CDR1 is SGHDT, CDR2 YYEEEE, per germline. CDR3 sequence: CASSLDMYNEQFF. The CDR3, as DNA: TGTGCCAGCAGCTTGGACATGTACAATGAGCAGTTCTTC.

There are many counts of this clonotype. The chain has TRBV2 and TRBJ2-3; the D is unclear. V dropped 9 bases and J dropped 2 bases, with 18 bases sitting between them. The CDR3 length is 15 residues. CDR1 and CDR2 from the germline V gene are SNHLY and FYNNEI. This CDR3 is CARRLLLRLTDTQYF. The CDR3, as DNA: TGTGCCAGGCGCTTACTCCTACGACTCACAGATACGCAGTATTTT. The full variable domain, in which reference TRBV2 and TRBJ2-3 provide the parts outside the CDR3, is EPEVTQTPSHQVTQMGQEVILRCVPISNHLYFYWYRQILGQKVEFLVSFYNNEISEKSEIFDDQFSVERPDGSNFTLKIRSTKLEDSAMYFCARRLLLRLTDTQYFGPGTRLTVL.

The chain has TRBV15 and TRBJ2-1; 7 bases are a match to TRBD2. The CDR3 consists of 17 residues. With 2 bases clipped from V and 4 bases from J, the junction kept 11 bases outside the gene matches. Germline V gene data show CDR1 as LNHNV and CDR2 as YYDKDF (reference sequence). The CDR3 DNA is TGTGCCACCAGCAGACCGCTCAGCGCGGGAGAATACAATGAGCAGTTCTTC. The encoded protein is CATSRPLSAGEYNEQFF.

This clonotype was observed a handful of times. The chain is built from TRBV12-3 or TRBV12-4 and TRBJ2-1; no reliable D call. V lost 1 base and J 8 bases, leaving 6 bases between the germline ends. CDR3 size: 12 residues. For the CDR3, the DNA is TGTGCCAGCAGTTTAGGTAGCTATGAGCAGTTCTTC. Its translation is CASSLGSYEQFF.

The count of this clonotype is one. A much larger clone differs by one base, so this may be a read error. The chain employs TRBV27 and TRBJ2-4; maybe TRBD1 (5 bases). The CDR3 length is 11 residues. The V and J ends lost 10 bases and 12 bases respectively, with 16 bases between them. CDR1 is MNHEY and CDR2 is SMNVEV in the germline V gene (reference sequence). CDR3 coding DNA: TGTGCCAACAGATCGAATGGGGCTCAGTACTTC. Its protein is CANRSNGAQYF.

Many counts were recorded for this clonotype. The chain combines TRBV2 with TRBJ2-7; D gene uncertain. Germline V gives CDR1 SNHLY, CDR2 FYNNEI. V was cut by 8 bases and J by 7 bases, with 12 bases left in between. The CDR3 consists of 11 residues. CDR3 protein: CASALSTEQYF. In nucleotides, the CDR3 is TGTGCCAGCGCTCTTTCGACGGAGCAGTACTTC.

There are a few counts of this clonotype. The genes are TRBV12-3 or TRBV12-4 and TRBJ1-6, with TRBD1 matching 10 bases. J gave up 10 bases and V 7 bases, and 10 bases lay outside the gene matches. The CDR3 runs to 15 residues. The DNA for the CDR3 is TGTGCCAGCAAAACCGGGACAGGGGAACAGTCACCCCTCCACTTT. This translates into CASKTGTGEQSPLHF.

This clonotype was detected ten times or more. V usage is TRBV11-2 and J usage is TRBJ2-5; TRBD2 agrees at 12 bases. The CDR3 has 18 amino acids. The germline gives CDR1 SGHAT, CDR2 FQNNGV. V lost 4 bases and J lost 0; bases outside the gene matches: 9. The CDR3, as DNA: TGTGCCAGCAGCTCACAGACTAGCGGGGGATACTACCAAGAGACCCAGTACTTC. As protein: CASSSQTSGGYYQETQYF.

This clonotype was seen a handful of times. This chain uses TRBV27 with TRBJ2-7; D is unclear. Per germline, CDR1 MNHEY and CDR2 SMNVEV (reference sequence). CDR3 length: 14 amino acids. V lost 3 bases and J lost 1, with 10 bases in between. Here the CDR3 reads CASSLRSPSYEQYF. DNA for the CDR3: TGTGCCAGCAGTTTGCGGTCGCCTTCCTACGAGCAGTACTTC.

The chain couples TRBV2 to TRBJ1-2, with D possibly TRBD1 on 5 matching bases. The CDR3 loop spans 16 amino acids. Germline-derived CDR1 and CDR2 are SNHLY and FYNNEI. Trimming took off 6 bases at V and 0 bases at J, with 17 bases between the two ends. In DNA, the CDR3 is TGTGCCAGCAGCTTCCCTGGGAAGGGGACTAACTATGGCTACACCTTC. Amino acids: CASSFPGKGTNYGYTF. Supplemented by reference TRBV2 and TRBJ1-2, the full variable domain reads EPEVTQTPSHQVTQMGQEVILRCVPISNHLYFYWYRQILGQKVEFLVSFYNNEISEKSEIFDDQFSVERPDGSNFTLKIRSTKLEDSAMYFCASSFPGKGTNYGYTFGSGTRLTVV.

This clonotype was seen ten or more times. The genes are TRBV27 and TRBJ2-7; D possibly corresponds to TRBD1 (6 bases). With 6 bases removed from V and 2 bases from J, the gap between germline ends came to 20 bases. The CDR3 loop spans 16 amino acids. Germline-derived CDR1 and CDR2 are MNHEY and SMNVEV (reference sequence). The CDR3 region is CASSATPQGPTYEQYF. The CDR3 DNA follows: TGTGCCAGCAGCGCCACGCCCCAGGGGCCTACCTACGAGCAGTACTTC.

The genes are TRBV29-1 and TRBJ1-3; D remains unclear. Between the trimmed V and J ends, which lost 3 bases and 4 bases, there was a span of 7 bases. The CDR3 contains 12 residues. Germline CDR1 SQVTM, CDR2 ANQGSEA. The CDR3 nucleotides are TGCAGCGTTGAGGGAACGGGAAACACCATATATTTT. Its protein is CSVEGTGNTIYF.

This clonotype was detected many times. The CDR3 loop reads CASSRGGKTQYF. DNA for the CDR3: TGTGCCAGCTCGCGTGGGGGAAAGACCCAGTACTTC. The V call is TRBV27, the J call TRBJ2-5; either TRBD1 or TRBD2 may supply D (5 bases each). Germline V CDR1 and CDR2: MNHEY, SMNVEV (reference sequence). This CDR3 region has 12 residues. Trimming stripped 8 bases from V and 6 bases from J, with 13 bases between.

This clonotype appeared many times. This rearrangement joins TRBV7-6 to TRBJ2-5; D remains unclear. This CDR3 is 16 amino acids long. V shed 1 base and J shed 2 bases, with 14 bases lying between them. Germline CDR1 reads SGHVS; CDR2 reads FNYEAQ. The CDR3, as DNA: TGTGCCAGCAGCTTAGAAGAGGACGTCTCGCAAGAGACCCAGTACTTC. Translated: CASSLEEDVSQETQYF.